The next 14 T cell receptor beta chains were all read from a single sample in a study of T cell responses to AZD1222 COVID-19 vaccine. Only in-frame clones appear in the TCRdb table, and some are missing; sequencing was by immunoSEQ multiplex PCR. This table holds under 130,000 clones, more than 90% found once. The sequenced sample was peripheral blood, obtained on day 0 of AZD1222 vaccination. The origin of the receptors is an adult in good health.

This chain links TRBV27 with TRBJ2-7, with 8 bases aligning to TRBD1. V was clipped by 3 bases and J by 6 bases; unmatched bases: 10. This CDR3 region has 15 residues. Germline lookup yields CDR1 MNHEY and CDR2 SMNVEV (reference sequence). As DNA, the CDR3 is TGTGCCAGCAGTTTTTACGCCAGGGGGCAATCCGAGCAGTACTTC. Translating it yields CASSFYARGQSEQYF.

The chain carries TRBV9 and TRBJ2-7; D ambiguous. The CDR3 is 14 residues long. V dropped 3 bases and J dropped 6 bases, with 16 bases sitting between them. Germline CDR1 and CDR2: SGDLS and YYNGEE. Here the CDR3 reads CASSARLPPSEQYF. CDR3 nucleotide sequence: TGTGCCAGCAGCGCTAGACTCCCCCCCAGCGAGCAGTACTTC.

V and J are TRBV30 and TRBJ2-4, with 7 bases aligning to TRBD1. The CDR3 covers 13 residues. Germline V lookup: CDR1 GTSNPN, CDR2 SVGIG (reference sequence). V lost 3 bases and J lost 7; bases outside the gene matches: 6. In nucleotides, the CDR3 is TGTGCCTGGAGCCATCAACAGGGGAACATTCAGTACTTC. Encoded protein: CAWSHQQGNIQYF.

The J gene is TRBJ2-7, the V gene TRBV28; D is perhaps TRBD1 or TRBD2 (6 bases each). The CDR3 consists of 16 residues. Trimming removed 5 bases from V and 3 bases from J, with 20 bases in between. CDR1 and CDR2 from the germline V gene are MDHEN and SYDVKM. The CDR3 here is CASSAGGGLTYYEQYF. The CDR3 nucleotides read TGTGCCAGCAGTGCAGGAGGGGGACTCACTTACTACGAGCAGTACTTC.

CDR3 residues: CASSGATVGADTQYF. The DNA of the CDR3 is TGTGCCAGCAGCGGGGCGACAGTGGGGGCAGATACGCAGTATTTT. The chain joins TRBV9 to TRBJ2-3; the D call may be TRBD1 or TRBD2 (5 bases each). V lost 3 bases to trimming and J lost 4 bases, with 15 bases between them. The CDR3 consists of 15 residues. Germline-derived CDR1 and CDR2 are SGDLS and YYNGEE.

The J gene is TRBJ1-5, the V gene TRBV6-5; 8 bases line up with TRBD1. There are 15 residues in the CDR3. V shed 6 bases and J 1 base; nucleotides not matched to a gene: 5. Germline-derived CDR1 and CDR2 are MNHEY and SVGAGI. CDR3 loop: CASRQGARSNQPQHF. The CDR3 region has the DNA TGTGCCAGCAGGCAGGGGGCGCGGAGCAATCAGCCCCAGCATTTT.

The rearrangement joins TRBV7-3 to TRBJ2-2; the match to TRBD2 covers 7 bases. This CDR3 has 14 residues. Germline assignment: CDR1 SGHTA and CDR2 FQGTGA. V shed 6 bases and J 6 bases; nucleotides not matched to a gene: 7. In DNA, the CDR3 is TGTGCCAGCAGTCCCCGGGGGGTGGCCGGGGAGCTGTTTTTT. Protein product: CASSPRGVAGELFF.

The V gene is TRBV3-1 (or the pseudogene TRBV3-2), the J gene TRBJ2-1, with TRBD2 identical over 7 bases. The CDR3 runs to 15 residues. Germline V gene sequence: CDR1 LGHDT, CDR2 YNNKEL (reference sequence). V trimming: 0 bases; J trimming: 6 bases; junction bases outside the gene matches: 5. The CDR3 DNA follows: TGTGCCAGCAGCCAAGATTTGTGGACTAGCAATGAGCAGTTCTTC. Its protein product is CASSQDLWTSNEQFF.

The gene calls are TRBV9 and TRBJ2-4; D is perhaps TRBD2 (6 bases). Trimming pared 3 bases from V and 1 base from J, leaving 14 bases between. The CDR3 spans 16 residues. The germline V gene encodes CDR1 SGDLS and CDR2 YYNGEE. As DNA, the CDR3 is TGTGCCAGCAGCGGCGGGAACTATGGGGCCAAAAACATTCAGTACTTC. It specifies CASSGGNYGAKNIQYF.

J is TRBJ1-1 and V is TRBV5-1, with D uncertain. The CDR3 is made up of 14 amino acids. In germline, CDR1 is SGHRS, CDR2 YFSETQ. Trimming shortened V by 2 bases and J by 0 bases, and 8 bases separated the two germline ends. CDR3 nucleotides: TGCGCCAGCAGCTTCTCACAGCTGAACACTGAAGCTTTCTTT. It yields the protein CASSFSQLNTEAFF.

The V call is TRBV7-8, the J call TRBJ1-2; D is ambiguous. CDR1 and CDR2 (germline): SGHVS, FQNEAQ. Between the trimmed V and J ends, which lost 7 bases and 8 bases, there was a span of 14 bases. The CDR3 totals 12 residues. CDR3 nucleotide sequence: TGTGCCAGCATCTCTCCGGGAGGAGGCTACACCTTC. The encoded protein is CASISPGGGYTF.

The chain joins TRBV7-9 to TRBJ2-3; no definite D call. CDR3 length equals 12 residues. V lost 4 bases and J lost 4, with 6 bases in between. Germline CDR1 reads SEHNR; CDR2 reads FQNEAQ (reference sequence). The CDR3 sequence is CASSSSSDTQYF. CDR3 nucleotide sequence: TGTGCCAGCAGCTCGAGTTCAGATACGCAGTATTTT.

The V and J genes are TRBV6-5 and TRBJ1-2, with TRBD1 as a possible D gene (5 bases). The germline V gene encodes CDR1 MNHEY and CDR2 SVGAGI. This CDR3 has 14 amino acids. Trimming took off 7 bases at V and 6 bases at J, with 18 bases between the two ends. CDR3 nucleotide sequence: TGTGCCAGCATAAGAGGGGAAGTTCAGGATGGCTACACCTTC. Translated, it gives CASIRGEVQDGYTF.

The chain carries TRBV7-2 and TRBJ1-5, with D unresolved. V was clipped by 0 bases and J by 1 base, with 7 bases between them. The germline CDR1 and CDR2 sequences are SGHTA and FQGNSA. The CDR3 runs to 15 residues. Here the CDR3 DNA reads TGTGCCAGCAGCTTAGCTGGTGCAAGCAATCAGCCCCAGCATTTT. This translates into CASSLAGASNQPQHF.